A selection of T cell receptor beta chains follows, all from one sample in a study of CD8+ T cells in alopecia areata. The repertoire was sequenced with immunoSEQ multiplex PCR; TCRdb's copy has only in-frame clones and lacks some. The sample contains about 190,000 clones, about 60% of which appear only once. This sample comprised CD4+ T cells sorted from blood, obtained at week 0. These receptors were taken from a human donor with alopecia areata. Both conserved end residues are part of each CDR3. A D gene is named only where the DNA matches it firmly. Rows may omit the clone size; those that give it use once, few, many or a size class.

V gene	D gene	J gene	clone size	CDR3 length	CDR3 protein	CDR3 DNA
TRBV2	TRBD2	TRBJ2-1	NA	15	CASTKLASNYNEQFF	TGTGCCAGCACCAAACTAGCGAGTAATTACAATGAGCAGTTCTTC
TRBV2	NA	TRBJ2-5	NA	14	CASSGARREETQYF	TGTGCCAGCAGTGGGGCGAGGAGGGAAGAGACCCAGTACTTC
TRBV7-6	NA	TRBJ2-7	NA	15	CASSLDAGHNYEQYF	TGTGCCAGCAGCTTAGATGCAGGCCATAATTACGAGCAGTACTTC
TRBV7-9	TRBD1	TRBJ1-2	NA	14	CASSLRTGYDGYTF	TGTGCCAGCAGCTTAAGGACAGGGTATGACGGCTACACCTTC
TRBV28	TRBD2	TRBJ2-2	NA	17	CASSPPGLASNTGELFF	TGTGCCAGCAGTCCGCCGGGACTAGCGTCGAACACCGGGGAGCTGTTTTTT
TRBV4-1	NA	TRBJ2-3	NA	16	CASSQVRIAQGDTQYF	TGCGCCAGCAGCCAAGTTCGGATAGCGCAGGGAGATACGCAGTATTTT
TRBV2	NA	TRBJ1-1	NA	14	CASTKRDSNTEAFF	TGTGCCAGCACGAAACGGGATTCGAACACTGAAGCTTTCTTT
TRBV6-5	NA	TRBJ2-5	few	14	CASSFSGYQETQYF	TGTGCCAGCAGTTTCTCTGGGTACCAAGAGACCCAGTACTTC
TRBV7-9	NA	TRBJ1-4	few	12	CASSPEGEKLFF	TGTGCCAGCAGCCCCGAAGGCGAAAAACTGTTTTTT
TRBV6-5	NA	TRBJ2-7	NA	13	CASSTGTAYEQYF	TGTGCCAGCAGCACAGGTACCGCTTACGAGCAGTACTTC
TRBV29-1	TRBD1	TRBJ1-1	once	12	CSVQGGVVGAFF	TGCAGCGTTCAGGGGGGTGTCGTTGGGGCTTTCTTT
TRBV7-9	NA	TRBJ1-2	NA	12	CASRQGNYGYTF	TGTGCCAGCAGACAGGGTAACTATGGCTACACCTTC
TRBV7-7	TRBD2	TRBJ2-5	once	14	CASSFASGQETQYF	TGTGCCAGCAGCTTTGCTAGCGGGCAAGAGACCCAGTACTTC
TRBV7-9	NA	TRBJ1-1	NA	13	CASSSTLNTEAFF	TGTGCCAGCAGCTCCACATTGAACACTGAAGCTTTCTTT
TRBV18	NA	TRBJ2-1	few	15	CASSPDRDLYNEQFF	TGTGCCAGCTCACCTGACAGAGACCTCTACAATGAGCAGTTCTTC
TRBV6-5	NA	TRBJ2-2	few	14	CASSLHGGTGELFF	TGTGCCAGCAGCTTACACGGAGGTACCGGGGAGCTGTTTTTT
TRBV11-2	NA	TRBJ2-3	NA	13	CASSLQNTDTQYF	TGTGCCAGCAGCTTACAGAACACAGATACGCAGTATTTT
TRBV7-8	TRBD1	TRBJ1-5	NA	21	CASSLARQGEIAKYSNQPQHF	TGTGCCAGCAGCTTAGCAAGACAGGGAGAAATAGCAAAATATAGCAATCAGCCCCAGCATTTT
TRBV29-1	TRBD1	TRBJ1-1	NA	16	CSVARSGQGMFRQAFF	TGCAGCGTTGCCCGTTCGGGACAGGGTATGTTTCGGCAAGCTTTCTTT
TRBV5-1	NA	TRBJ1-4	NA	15	CASSLAGLRNEKLFF	TGCGCCAGCAGCTTGGCTGGACTACGGAATGAAAAACTGTTTTTT